The 30 T cell receptor beta chains in this list originate from one sample, sequenced in a study of shared clonotypes between healthy human individuals. This table comes from immunoSEQ multiplex PCR, and its TCRdb copy is limited to in-frame clones, with some not included. The data contain about 1.5 million clones, roughly 96% of them seen just once; the ten biggest clones take up roughly 1.2%. Sequenced sample: naive CD4+ T cells sorted from blood. Subset described: CD45RA+ positively selected. All receptors come from a man between 25 and 39 years old in good health.

The genes are TRBV7-9 and TRBJ2-5; D possibly uses TRBD1 or TRBD2 (6 bases each). The germline V gene encodes CDR1 SEHNR and CDR2 FQNEAQ (reference sequence). With 3 bases removed from V and 5 bases from J, the gap between germline ends came to 13 bases. This CDR3 is 14 amino acids long. CDR3 DNA: TGTGCCAGCAGCTTTCAGGGGACTTGGGAGACCCAGTACTTC. Amino acid sequence: CASSFQGTWETQYF.

The gene calls are TRBV7-9 and TRBJ1-2, with TRBD1 matching over 10 bases. V gave up 3 bases and J gave up 5 bases; unmatched junction bases: 3. Germline CDR1 SEHNR, CDR2 FQNEAQ (reference sequence). The CDR3 has 14 residues. The DNA for the CDR3 is TGTGCCAGCAGCTTGGGACAGGGGATGTATGGCTACACCTTC. Its protein product is CASSLGQGMYGYTF.

The genes are TRBV5-1 and TRBJ2-1, with 14 positions matching TRBD2. This CDR3 contains 17 residues. V shed 4 bases and J 10 bases; nucleotides not matched to a gene: 13. Germline CDR1 is SGHRS and CDR2 is YFSETQ. The CDR3 DNA is TGCGCCAGCAGCCCTCTTCCCGGGACTAGCGGGGGAGAGGAGCAGTTCTTC. This gives the protein CASSPLPGTSGGEEQFF.

This chain links TRBV11-2 with TRBJ2-1, with D hard to call. The V end lost 0 bases, the J end lost 3 bases, and 3 bases lay between the germline ends. The CDR3 is 13 amino acids. Germline lookup yields CDR1 SGHAT and CDR2 FQNNGV. The CDR3 protein is CASSLDRYNEQFF. CDR3 DNA: TGTGCCAGCAGCTTAGACCGCTACAATGAGCAGTTCTTC.

This rearrangement joins TRBV28 to TRBJ2-7, with D possibly TRBD2 on 5 matching bases. Germline CDR1 reads MDHEN; CDR2 reads SYDVKM. V lost 8 bases, J lost 3 bases, and 14 bases lay in between. The CDR3 extends over 13 amino acids. For the CDR3, the DNA is TGTGCCAGCTTGGACCCGGGAAGCTACGAGCAGTACTTC. Residues: CASLDPGSYEQYF.

This clone was seen just once. The CDR3 reads CASSVEGGPMNTEAFF. CDR3 sequence (DNA): TGTGCCAGCAGCGTGGAGGGGGGGCCGATGAACACTGAAGCTTTCTTT. The chain employs TRBV9 and TRBJ1-1; D perhaps matches TRBD1 (6 bases). This CDR3 has 16 amino acids. The germline V and J ends were trimmed by 2 bases and 0 bases, with 14 bases remaining between them. Germline CDR1 SGDLS, CDR2 YYNGEE.

This clone was detected only once. Distinct nucleotide sequences in the sample also encode this CDR3. The chain is built from TRBV9 and TRBJ2-3; possibly TRBD2 for D (6 bases). The CDR3 consists of 14 residues. V was clipped by 0 bases and J by 2 bases, with 7 bases between them. Germline CDR1 is SGDLS and CDR2 is YYNGEE. CDR3 DNA sequence: TGTGCCAGCAGCGTAGGGGGGGACACAGATACGCAGTATTTT. It specifies CASSVGGDTDTQYF. Combining the CDR3 with reference TRBV9 and TRBJ2-3 gives the whole variable domain DSGVTQTPKHLITATGQRVTLRCSPRSGDLSVYWYQQSLDQGLQFLIQYYNGEERAKGNILERFSAQQFPDLHSELNLSSLELGDSALYFCASSVGGDTDTQYFGPGTRLTVL.

V gene TRBV19 combines with J gene TRBJ1-2; 9 bases fit TRBD1. V lost 5 bases, J lost 7 bases, and 8 bases stayed unmatched. The V gene's germline CDR1 is LNHDA and CDR2 SQIVND (reference sequence). The length of the CDR3 is 14 residues. CDR3 loop: CASSPRTGDIGYTF. The CDR3 DNA reads as TGTGCCAGTAGTCCCCGGACAGGGGATATTGGCTACACCTTC.

This chain uses TRBV9 with TRBJ1-4; possibly TRBD1 for D (5 bases). Trimming removed 0 bases from V and 7 bases from J, with 13 bases in between. The germline V gene has CDR1 SGDLS and CDR2 YYNGEE. The CDR3 consists of 15 residues. CDR3 loop: CASSVGSWQGEKLFF. CDR3 DNA sequence: TGTGCCAGCAGCGTAGGGTCCTGGCAGGGTGAAAAACTGTTTTTT.

The V gene is TRBV13, the J gene TRBJ2-7; no definite D call. The CDR3 totals 14 residues. Germline V lookup: CDR1 PRHDT, CDR2 FYEKMQ (reference sequence). Trimming stripped 3 bases from V and 6 bases from J, with 15 bases between. The CDR3 bases are TGTGCCAGCAGCTTTTCTCTCGCTACTGTCGAGCAGTACTTC. It specifies CASSFSLATVEQYF.

The rearrangement uses TRBV5-6 and TRBJ2-1; D not certain. The germline V gene has CDR1 SGHDT and CDR2 YYEEEE. This CDR3 has 11 residues. The germline V and J ends were trimmed by 0 bases and 13 bases, with 8 bases remaining between them. The CDR3 is CASSLGQFQFF. CDR3 DNA: TGTGCCAGCAGCTTGGGTCAGTTCCAGTTCTTC.

V usage is TRBV6-5 and J usage is TRBJ2-3, with D perhaps being TRBD1 or TRBD2 (5 bases each). CDR1 and CDR2 from the germline V gene are MNHEY and SVGAGI. This CDR3 has 15 residues. The V end lost 0 bases, the J end lost 0 bases, and 7 bases lay between the germline ends. CDR3 DNA sequence: TGTGCCAGCAGTTACTCGGGACGTAGCACAGATACGCAGTATTTT. Translated: CASSYSGRSTDTQYF.

This clone showed up just once. This chain joins TRBV9 and TRBJ2-5; a weak D match, TRBD1 (6 bases). Germline CDR1 SGDLS, CDR2 YYNGEE. V was shortened by 0 bases and J by 4 bases, with 10 bases between the two germline ends. This CDR3 is 14 amino acids long. The CDR3 nucleotides read TGTGCCAGCAGCGTAGAAGGGGGTAGAGAGACCCAGTACTTC. This codes for CASSVEGGRETQYF.

Remarks on this clone: This CDR3 is also generated by other DNA sequences in the sample. In DNA form, the CDR3 reads TGTGCCAGCAGTGTAGGACAGCGCAATGAGCAGTTCTTC. This gives the protein CASSVGQRNEQFF. V usage is TRBV6-1 and J usage is TRBJ2-1, with a tentative D call TRBD1 (6 bases). Per germline, CDR1 MNHNS and CDR2 SASEGT. V dropped 4 bases and J dropped 6 bases, with 10 bases sitting between them. CDR3 size: 13 residues.

This chain connects TRBV6-5 to TRBJ2-1; 8 bases line up with TRBD2. This CDR3 region has 15 residues. The germline V gene encodes CDR1 MNHEY and CDR2 SVGAGI. With 6 bases clipped from V and 0 bases from J, the junction kept 4 bases outside the gene matches. CDR3 residues: CASRRTSGSYNEQFF. The CDR3 region has the DNA TGTGCCAGCAGACGCACTAGCGGCTCCTACAATGAGCAGTTCTTC.

The rearrangement links TRBV7-5 to TRBJ2-5; no check of the table's D call, TRBD2, against the DNA was made. TRBV7-5 is deemed a pseudogene. The CDR3 spans 17 residues. CDR3 region: CVRSATPWDGPPGAQYF. CDR3 bases: TGTGTCAGAAGCGCAACACCCTGGGACGGACCCCCGGGGGCCCAGTACTTC.

This clone was observed once. The chain has TRBV19 and TRBJ1-5; D perhaps matches TRBD1 (5 bases). The ends were cut back, 5 bases at V and 11 bases at J, with 19 bases in the middle. From germline, CDR1 is LNHDA and CDR2 SQIVND (reference sequence). This CDR3 spans 14 amino acids. The CDR3 region is CASSPGQGNPAQHF. In nucleotides, the CDR3 is TGTGCCAGTAGTCCCGGGCAGGGAAATCCAGCCCAGCATTTT.

The chain uses TRBV19 and TRBJ2-7; no clear D gene. CDR1 is LNHDA, CDR2 SQIVND, per germline (reference sequence). Trimming shortened V by 9 bases and J by 2 bases, and 11 bases separated the two germline ends. This CDR3 region has 12 residues. The CDR3 here is CASHEPPYEQYF. CDR3 DNA sequence: TGTGCCAGCCATGAGCCGCCCTACGAGCAGTACTTC.

This clone was detected a few times. The same CDR3 arises from other DNA sequences in this sample as well. The genes are TRBV5-1 and TRBJ2-1; no firm D call. From germline, CDR1 is SGHRS and CDR2 YFSETQ. The V end lost 0 bases, the J end lost 0 bases, and 1 base lay between the germline ends. The CDR3 is made up of 13 amino acids. The CDR3 DNA reads TGCGCCAGCAGCTTGGCCTCCTACAATGAGCAGTTCTTC. This gives the protein CASSLASYNEQFF. The full variable domain, in which reference TRBV5-1 and TRBJ2-1 provide the parts outside the CDR3, is KAGVTQTPRYLIKTRGQQVTLSCSPISGHRSVSWYQQTPGQGLQFLFEYFSETQRNKGNFPGRFSGRQFSNSRSEMNVSTLELGDSALYLCASSLASYNEQFFGPGTRLTVL.

V is TRBV18 and J is TRBJ2-7; D is unresolved. The V gene's germline CDR1 is KGHSH and CDR2 LQKENI. Between the trimmed V and J ends, which lost 2 bases and 3 bases, there was a span of 20 bases. This CDR3 comprises 17 residues. The CDR3 DNA reads TGTGCCAGCTCACCATCGGAACGGACCCAGGCCCTCTACGAGCAGTACTTC. This codes for CASSPSERTQALYEQYF.

This chain uses TRBV2 with TRBJ1-5; D gene unclear. The V gene lost 5 bases and the J gene lost 0 bases, with 14 bases spanning the gap. This CDR3 has 16 residues. Germline V gene data show CDR1 as SNHLY and CDR2 as FYNNEI. The CDR3 region has the DNA TGTGCCAGCAGTCTTTCTCATGCCCGTAGCAATCAGCCCCAGCATTTT. Residues: CASSLSHARSNQPQHF.

Concerning this clone: Additional DNA sequences in this sample encode the identical CDR3. This chain uses TRBV28 with TRBJ2-7; 8 bases agree with TRBD1. With V trimmed by 8 bases and J by 4 bases, 1 base remained unmatched. The CDR3 sequence is 11 residues long. Germline V CDR1 and CDR2: MDHEN, SYDVKM. The CDR3 sequence is CASGTGYEQYF. The CDR3 coding sequence is TGTGCCAGCGGGACAGGTTACGAGCAGTACTTC. The full variable domain, rest sourced from reference TRBV28 and TRBJ2-7, is DVKVTQSSRYLVKRTGEKVFLECVQDMDHENMFWYRQDPGLGLRLIYFSYDVKMKEKGDIPEGYSVSREKKERFSLILESASTNQTSMYLCASGTGYEQYFGPGTRLTVT.

The V call is TRBV6-6, the J call TRBJ2-3, with TRBD2 identical over 7 bases. The ends lost 6 bases at V and 4 bases at J; junction bases unmatched: 13. Looked up from germline, CDR1 is MNHNY and CDR2 is SVGAGI (reference sequence). This CDR3 is built from 16 residues. The CDR3 sequence is CASRTPRGSNADTQYF. CDR3 bases: TGTGCCAGCAGGACCCCCCGCGGGAGTAACGCAGATACGCAGTATTTT.

The V call is TRBV5-1, the J call TRBJ2-5, with 8 bases identical to TRBD2. The germline V gene has CDR1 SGHRS and CDR2 YFSETQ. This CDR3 spans 15 amino acids. Trimming took 0 bases from V and 4 from J; bases not matched to a gene: 5. The chain's CDR3 is CASSLVLAGTETQYF. In DNA form, the CDR3 reads TGCGCCAGCAGCTTGGTATTAGCGGGAACAGAGACCCAGTACTTC.

V and J are TRBV7-2 and TRBJ2-5; 10 bases are shared with TRBD1. V lost 5 bases, J lost 6 bases, and 12 bases stayed unmatched. The germline gives CDR1 SGHTA, CDR2 FQGNSA. This CDR3 contains 16 residues. This CDR3 is CASSQSLRDRGKTQYF. As DNA, the CDR3 is TGTGCCAGCAGCCAAAGTCTCCGGGACAGGGGAAAGACCCAGTACTTC.

A word on this clone: Other DNA sequences in this sample translate to the same CDR3. The rearrangement links TRBV5-1 to TRBJ2-2, with 7 bases identical to TRBD1. The CDR3 is 13 residues long. CDR1 and CDR2 (germline): SGHRS, YFSETQ. Trimming took 2 bases from V and 6 from J; bases not matched to a gene: 1. The CDR3 DNA sequence: TGCGCCAGCAGCTTACAGGGGTCCGGGGAGCTGTTTTTT. This codes for CASSLQGSGELFF.

The chain couples TRBV9 to TRBJ2-1; 8 bases match TRBD1. V trimming: 4 bases; J trimming: 0 bases; junction bases outside the gene matches: 9. From germline, CDR1 is SGDLS and CDR2 YYNGEE. This CDR3 spans 17 amino acids. The CDR3 region is CASSTRTGIDSYNEQFF. The CDR3 DNA reads as TGTGCCAGCAGCACCAGGACAGGGATTGACTCCTACAATGAGCAGTTCTTC. Supplemented by reference TRBV9 and TRBJ2-1, the full variable domain reads DSGVTQTPKHLITATGQRVTLRCSPRSGDLSVYWYQQSLDQGLQFLIQYYNGEERAKGNILERFSAQQFPDLHSELNLSSLELGDSALYFCASSTRTGIDSYNEQFFGPGTRLTVL.

For this clone: Other DNA sequences in this specimen translate into the identical CDR3. The genes are TRBV19 and TRBJ2-7; 8 bases line up with TRBD2. CDR3 size: 15 residues. J lost 1 base, V lost 3 bases, and 5 bases had no gene match. Germline V gene lookup returns CDR1 LNHDA and CDR2 SQIVND (reference sequence). The CDR3 spells CASSISSGGSYEQYF. The CDR3 DNA follows: TGTGCCAGTAGTATCTCGAGCGGGGGTTCCTACGAGCAGTACTTC.

This chain joins TRBV7-3 and TRBJ2-1; TRBD2 agrees at 11 bases. The germline CDR1 and CDR2 sequences are SGHTA and FQGTGA. V lost 5 bases to trimming and J lost 6 bases; unmatched junction nucleotides: 12. The CDR3 runs to 17 residues. The CDR3 protein is CASSPLASSGRPNEQFF. The DNA for the CDR3 is TGTGCCAGCAGCCCCCTAGCCTCTAGCGGGAGGCCCAATGAGCAGTTCTTC.

This chain joins TRBV9 and TRBJ2-7, with D hard to call. This CDR3 comprises 14 residues. Between the trimmed V and J ends, which lost 4 bases and 2 bases, there was a span of 13 bases. CDR1 and CDR2 from the germline V gene are SGDLS and YYNGEE. CDR3 DNA sequence: TGTGCCAGCAGCCCCTTTCACGCCACCTACGAGCAGTACTTC. It is translated as CASSPFHATYEQYF.